The rows below give T cell receptor beta chains drawn from one sample of a study of control samples from healthy donors and cancer patients. The protocol was immunoSEQ multiplex PCR, while the TCRdb copy is restricted to in-frame clones and leaves out a portion. Of about 52,000 clones in the sample, roughly 95% were seen once. The sequenced material came from blood. The receptors here all came from a man aged 30 to 39 in good health. The CDR3 runs from the conserved cysteine through the conserved F or W. A D gene is named only where the DNA matches it firmly. Clone sizes are given selectively: once, few, many, or a class where the clone is expanded.

-	12	TRBV5-1	TRBJ2-2	-	CASSFSGGELFF	TGCGCCAGCAGCTTTTCAGGCGGGGAGCTGTTTTTT
-	15	TRBV9	TRBJ2-7	-	CASSIRGRPPYEQYF	TGTGCCAGCAGCATCCGGGGTAGGCCCCCGTACGAGCAGTACTTC
once	16	TRBV5-6	TRBJ1-5	-	CASSDLRQGMNQPQHF	TGTGCCAGCAGCGACCTACGACAAGGAATGAATCAGCCCCAGCATTTT
-	13	TRBV12-5	TRBJ2-2	-	CASGLVLSGELFF	TGTGCTAGTGGTTTGGTACTCAGCGGGGAGCTGTTTTTT
-	13	TRBV28	TRBJ1-6	-	CASMRQLDSPLHF	TGTGCCAGCATGAGACAGTTGGATTCACCCCTCCACTTT
-	14	TRBV25-1	TRBJ1-4	-	CASSRGQESEKLFF	TGTGCCAGCAGTCGGGGACAAGAAAGTGAAAAACTGTTTTTT
-	11	TRBV19	TRBJ2-2	-	CASKKGGELFF	TGTGCCAGTAAGAAAGGCGGGGAGCTGTTTTTT
once	14	TRBV4-3	TRBJ2-1	-	CASSHRGQYNEQFF	TGCGCCAGCAGCCACCGGGGGCAATACAATGAGCAGTTCTTC
-	14	TRBV6-6	TRBJ1-1	-	CASSPPTGNTEAFF	TGTGCCAGCAGCCCCCCTACAGGGAACACTGAAGCTTTCTTT
-	14	TRBV7-3	TRBJ2-1	-	CASSPQRSGNEQFF	TGTGCCAGCAGCCCCCAGAGGTCGGGCAATGAGCAGTTCTTC
once	14	TRBV6-2/TRBV6-3	TRBJ2-5	TRBD1	CASSRRDSQETQYF	TGTGCCAGCAGCCGAAGGGACAGCCAAGAGACCCAGTACTTC
once	14	TRBV7-2	TRBJ1-4	-	CASSLGGDKEKLFF	TGTGCCAGCAGCTTGGGAGGGGATAAGGAAAAACTGTTTTTT
-	17	TRBV7-2	TRBJ1-2	TRBD1	CASSLVVRTGYIHGYTF	TGTGCCAGCAGCTTAGTAGTAAGGACAGGGTATATTCATGGCTACACCTTC
-	13	TRBV12-3/TRBV12-4	TRBJ1-1	-	CASSLAASTEAFF	TGTGCCAGCAGTTTAGCGGCAAGCACTGAAGCTTTCTTT
-	15	TRBV6-4	TRBJ2-1	-	CASSKTESSYNEQFF	TGTGCCAGCAGTAAAACAGAAAGCTCCTACAATGAGCAGTTCTTC
-	20	TRBV7-3	TRBJ2-1	-	CASSLIEVLGGPPIYNEQFF	TGTGCCAGCAGCTTAATCGAGGTCTTGGGCGGGCCACCGATCTACAATGAGCAGTTCTTC
-	11	TRBV24-1	TRBJ2-3	-	CAIRRGDTQYF	TGTGCCATCCGACGAGGAGATACGCAGTATTTT
-	12	TRBV24-1	TRBJ2-7	-	CATGQSSYEQYF	TGTGCCACCGGTCAGAGCTCCTACGAGCAGTACTTC
-	13	TRBV18	TRBJ1-4	-	CASSPQWTEKLFF	TGTGCCAGCTCACCACAGTGGACGGAAAAACTGTTTTTT
few	19	TRBV4-2	TRBJ2-3	TRBD2	CASSQSSASGRADRSTQYF	TGTGCCAGCAGCCAAAGTTCGGCTAGCGGGAGGGCTGACCGCTCTACGCAGTATTTT
-	14	TRBV18	TRBJ1-4	-	CASSPRPGGEKLFF	TGTGCCAGCTCACCGAGACCAGGCGGGGAAAAACTGTTTTTT
-	14	TRBV3-1/TRBV3-2	TRBJ2-4	-	CASSQVGGKNIQYF	TGTGCCAGCAGCCAAGTCGGCGGGAAAAACATTCAGTACTTC
-	13	TRBV19	TRBJ1-2	-	CASSSLAPYGYTF	TGTGCCAGTAGTTCCCTGGCGCCCTATGGCTACACCTTC
-	16	TRBV7-6	TRBJ1-4	-	CASSRNTGLSNEKLFF	TGTGCCAGCAGCCGAAATACAGGGTTGAGTAATGAAAAACTGTTTTTT
once	15	TRBV27	TRBJ1-1	-	CASSPLGPPNTEAFF	TGTGCCAGCAGTCCCCTGGGACCTCCGAACACTGAAGCTTTCTTT
-	21	TRBV7-2	TRBJ2-6	TRBD2	CASSLAPPPSGLTSGANVLTF	TGTGCCAGCAGCCTAGCCCCCCCTCCTAGCGGCCTCACCTCTGGGGCCAACGTCCTGACTTTC
-	14	TRBV7-9	TRBJ1-5	-	CASSTGGGFQPQHF	TGTGCCAGCAGCACAGGAGGGGGGTTCCAGCCCCAGCATTTT
few	15	TRBV4-2	TRBJ2-7	TRBD1	CASSQDRTGGYEQYF	TGTGCCAGCAGCCAAGATAGGACAGGGGGCTACGAGCAGTACTTC